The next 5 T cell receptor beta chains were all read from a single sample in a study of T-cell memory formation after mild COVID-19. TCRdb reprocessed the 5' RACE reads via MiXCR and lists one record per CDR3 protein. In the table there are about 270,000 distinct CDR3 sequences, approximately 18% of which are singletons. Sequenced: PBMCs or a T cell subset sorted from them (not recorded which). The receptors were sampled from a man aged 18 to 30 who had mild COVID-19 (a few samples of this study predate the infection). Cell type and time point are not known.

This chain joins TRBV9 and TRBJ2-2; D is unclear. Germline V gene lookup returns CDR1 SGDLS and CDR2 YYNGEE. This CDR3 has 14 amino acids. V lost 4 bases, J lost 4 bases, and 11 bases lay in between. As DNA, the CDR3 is TGTGCCAGCAGCTTGACTCAGTTCACCGGGGAGCTGTTTTTT. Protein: CASSLTQFTGELFF.

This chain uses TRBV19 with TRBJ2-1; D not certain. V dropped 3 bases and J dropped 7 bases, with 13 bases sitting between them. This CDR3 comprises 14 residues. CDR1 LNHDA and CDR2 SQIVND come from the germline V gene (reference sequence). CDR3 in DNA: TGTGCCAGTAGTATTTTATGGTCCAGAAATGAGCAGTTCTTC. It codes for CASSILWSRNEQFF.

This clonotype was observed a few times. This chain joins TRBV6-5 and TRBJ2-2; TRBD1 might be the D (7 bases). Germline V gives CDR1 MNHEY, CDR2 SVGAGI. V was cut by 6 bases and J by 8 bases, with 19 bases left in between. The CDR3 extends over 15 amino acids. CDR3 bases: TGTGCCAGCAGGCGACAGGGCGCGGGAATTGGGGAGCTGTTTTTT. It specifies CASRRQGAGIGELFF.

The CDR3 sequence: CATSEGTSAYNEQFF. The CDR3 nucleotides are TGTGCCACCAGTGAGGGGACTAGCGCGTACAATGAGCAGTTCTTC. The rearrangement joins TRBV24-1 to TRBJ2-1; 10 bases match TRBD2. The length of the CDR3 is 15 residues. V was pared by 4 bases and J by 4 bases, with 3 bases of the junction left unmatched. Germline V lookup: CDR1 KGHDR, CDR2 SFDVKD.

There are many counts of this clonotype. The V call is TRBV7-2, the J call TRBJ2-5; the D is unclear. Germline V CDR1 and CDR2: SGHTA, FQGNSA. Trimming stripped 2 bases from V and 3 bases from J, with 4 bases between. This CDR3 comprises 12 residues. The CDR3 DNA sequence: TGTGCCAGCAGCTTAATTAAAGAGACCCAGTACTTC. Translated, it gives CASSLIKETQYF. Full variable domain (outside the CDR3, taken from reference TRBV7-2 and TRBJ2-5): GAGVSQSPSNKVTEKGKDVELRCDPISGHTALYWYRQSLGQGLEFLIYFQGNSAPDKSGLPSDRFSAERTGGSVSTLTIQRTQQEDSAVYLCASSLIKETQYFGPGTRLLVL.